Below, 25 T cell receptor beta chains from the same sample are listed, as sequenced in a study of T-cell reconstitution after alpha-beta-depleted transplantation in children. It was with unique molecular identifiers that the TCRbeta library was prepared. TCRdb re-analysed the PCR reads in MiXCR, keeping a single row per CDR3 protein. The top ten clones hold more than 4.5% of a sample with more than 200,000 distinct CDR3 sequences, approximately 24% of them seen once. The sample consisted of PBMCs, mostly from graft donor cells, taken 360 days after TCRalphabeta/CD19-depleted stem cell transplant. The receptors derive from a female patient between 2 and 15 years old who had a stem cell transplant for congenital amegakaryocytic thrombocytopenia, so the T cells may come from the graft donor.

The chain combines TRBV25-1 with TRBJ1-1; D remains unclear. Germline V gene data show CDR1 as MGHDK and CDR2 as SYGVNS. Trimming removed 0 bases at V and 3 bases at J, with 23 bases between. This CDR3 spans 19 amino acids. The CDR3 sequence is CASSEYEGVFGVRDTEAFF. The CDR3 DNA reads as TGTGCCAGCAGTGAATATGAGGGCGTATTTGGGGTTCGGGACACTGAAGCTTTCTTT.

The rearrangement uses TRBV7-2 and TRBJ1-3; 7 nucleotides line up with TRBD1. Losses at the gene ends were 3 bases for V and 4 bases for J; bases not matched to a gene: 0. Germline CDR1 SGHTA, CDR2 FQGNSA. The CDR3 covers 13 residues. The CDR3 coding sequence is TGTGCCAGCAGCTTGGACAGGGGAAACACCATATATTTT. This encodes CASSLDRGNTIYF.

This clonotype was detected a few times. The chain links TRBV28 to TRBJ2-7; D ambiguous. V gave up 6 bases and J gave up 4 bases, with 19 bases separating them. The CDR3 is 15 residues long. Germline CDR1 is MDHEN and CDR2 is SYDVKM. The CDR3: CASRSWKAARYEQYF. CDR3 DNA: TGTGCCAGCAGGTCTTGGAAGGCCGCACGGTACGAGCAGTACTTC.

In its sample, this clonotype was seen many times. The chain has TRBV15 and TRBJ2-7, with TRBD1 as a possible D gene (6 bases). The CDR3 is 14 amino acids. Germline V CDR1 and CDR2: LNHNV, YYDKDF (reference sequence). V gave up 5 bases and J gave up 3 bases, with 14 bases separating them. The CDR3 spells CATSHRSDSYEQYF. Here the CDR3 DNA reads TGTGCCACCAGCCATAGATCGGACAGCTACGAGCAGTACTTC.

This chain connects TRBV4-1 to TRBJ1-5; D unclear. Trimming pared 6 bases from V and 5 bases from J, leaving 14 bases between. Germline V gene data show CDR1 as MGHRA and CDR2 as YSYEKL. The CDR3 is 14 amino acids. CDR3 loop: CASSPAHYHQPQHF. In nucleotides, the CDR3 is TGCGCCAGCAGTCCGGCGCACTACCATCAGCCCCAGCATTTT.

This chain links TRBV7-9 with TRBJ2-3, with D perhaps matching TRBD1 (6 bases). The CDR3 has 14 residues. The germline V and J ends were trimmed by 1 base and 4 bases, with 9 bases remaining between them. In germline, CDR1 is SEHNR, CDR2 FQNEAQ (reference sequence). The CDR3 coding sequence is TGTGCCAGCAGCTTAGATTGGGGGCCAGATACGCAGTATTTT. Protein product: CASSLDWGPDTQYF.

This clonotype came up many times. The chain recombines TRBV12-3 or TRBV12-4 with TRBJ1-4; the D is unclear. The V gene lost 6 bases and the J gene lost 7 bases, with 12 bases spanning the gap. The CDR3 totals 13 residues. As DNA, the CDR3 is TGTGCCAGCAGATCCCAAGTGACTGAAAAACTGTTTTTT. As protein: CASRSQVTEKLFF.

This rearrangement joins TRBV15 to TRBJ1-4, with D possibly being TRBD1 (5 bases). This CDR3 comprises 16 residues. Germline V gives CDR1 LNHNV, CDR2 YYDKDF (reference sequence). Trimming removed 0 bases from V and 2 bases from J, with 10 bases in between. CDR3 in DNA: TGTGCCACCAGCAGAGATCACGGGGCCACTAATGAAAAACTGTTTTTT. Translating gives CATSRDHGATNEKLFF.

This sequence joins TRBV12-3 or TRBV12-4 and TRBJ2-4; D is possibly TRBD1 (6 bases). Between the trimmed V and J ends, which lost 6 bases and 1 base, there was a span of 16 bases. The CDR3 consists of 16 residues. In DNA, the CDR3 is TGTGCCAGCAGCCCTGGGGGCCTACTGGCCAAAAACATTCAGTACTTC. Protein product: CASSPGGLLAKNIQYF.

This clonotype was observed many times. The chain recombines TRBV20-1 with TRBJ2-2, with 7 bases identical to TRBD1. Per the germline V gene, CDR1 is DFQATT and CDR2 is SNEGSKA (reference sequence). Trimming at V came to 0 bases and at J to 1 base, leaving 2 bases not matched to a gene. The CDR3 extends over 15 amino acids. This CDR3 reads CSARDGTENTGELFF. In nucleotides, the CDR3 is TGCAGTGCTAGAGATGGGACAGAGAACACCGGGGAGCTGTTTTTT.

This clonotype turned up a few times. The chain links TRBV3-1 to TRBJ1-3, with TRBD1 matching over 8 bases. This CDR3 contains 17 residues. V was pared by 1 base and J by 4 bases, with 9 bases of the junction left unmatched. CDR1 LGHDT and CDR2 YNNKEL come from the germline V gene (reference sequence). The DNA for the CDR3 is TGTGCCAGCAGCCAAGCCCTGGACAGGGAGGACGGAAACACCATATATTTT. Translation: CASSQALDREDGNTIYF.

This clonotype appeared a few times. The chain joins TRBV14 to TRBJ2-3; D remains unclear. V gave up 4 bases and J gave up 1 base, with 9 bases separating them. CDR1 and CDR2 from the germline V gene are SGHDN and FVKESK. This CDR3 comprises 14 residues. The chain's CDR3 is CASSPMARTDTQYF. CDR3 in DNA: TGTGCCAGCAGCCCTATGGCTCGCACAGATACGCAGTATTTT. The whole variable domain, remainder taken from reference TRBV14 and TRBJ2-3, is EAGVTQFPSHSVIEKGQTVTLRCDPISGHDNLYWYRRVMGKEIKFLLHFVKESKQDESGMPNNRFLAERTGGTYSTLKVQPAELEDSGVYFCASSPMARTDTQYFGPGTRLTVL.

The chain carries TRBV24-1 and TRBJ2-3; a possible D gene is TRBD1 (5 bases). This CDR3 contains 14 residues. Germline V lookup: CDR1 KGHDR, CDR2 SFDVKD. Trimming cost V 5 bases and J 4 bases, with 12 bases left between them. The CDR3 region is CATSVQGSADTQYF. CDR3 DNA: TGTGCCACCAGTGTCCAGGGAAGCGCAGATACGCAGTATTTT.

There are a few counts of this clonotype. This chain joins TRBV7-2 and TRBJ2-1; D remains unclear. This CDR3 contains 13 residues. The germline V gene encodes CDR1 SGHTA and CDR2 FQGNSA. Trimming shortened V by 3 bases and J by 6 bases, and 9 bases separated the two germline ends. CDR3 region: CASSFYVGNEQFF. The DNA of the CDR3 is TGTGCCAGCAGCTTCTATGTGGGCAATGAGCAGTTCTTC.

On this clonotype: This could be a read error, since a much larger clone is one nucleotide away. V is TRBV28 and J is TRBJ1-5; 7 nucleotides align to TRBD1. CDR1 MDHEN and CDR2 SYDVKM come from the germline V gene. CDR3 length equals 15 residues. The CDR3 protein is CASRGTGAGNQPQNF. In DNA, the CDR3 is TGTGCCAGCAGGGGCACAGGGGCTGGCAATCAGCCCCAGAATTTT.

This clonotype has at least ten counts. The CDR3 loop is CASQGWAYNEQFF. The CDR3 nucleotides are TGTGCCAGCCAGGGGTGGGCCTACAATGAGCAGTTCTTC. The chain employs TRBV2 and TRBJ2-1; TRBD1 is a possible D gene (6 bases). CDR3 length equals 13 residues. Per germline, CDR1 SNHLY and CDR2 FYNNEI. V gave up 8 bases and J gave up 2 bases, with 10 bases separating them.

This clonotype was found many times. The genes are TRBV28 and TRBJ1-6; D is perhaps TRBD1 (6 bases). CDR3 length: 12 amino acids. Germline CDR1 MDHEN, CDR2 SYDVKM. Trimming removed 8 bases at V and 7 bases at J, with 9 bases between. As DNA, the CDR3 is TGTGCCAGCCAGGGGAGCAATTCACCCCTCCACTTT. This sequence encodes CASQGSNSPLHF.

The rearrangement joins TRBV7-3 to TRBJ1-1, with TRBD1 matching over 7 bases. Germline CDR1 SGHTA, CDR2 FQGTGA. The CDR3 extends over 14 amino acids. Losses at the gene ends were 5 bases for V and 5 bases for J; bases not matched to a gene: 8. As DNA, the CDR3 is TGTGCCAGCAGCCAAGACAGGGCGAGTACTGAAGCTTTCTTT. This encodes CASSQDRASTEAFF.

V gene TRBV15 combines with J gene TRBJ2-7; the D gene could be TRBD1 or TRBD2 (6 bases each). Trimming stripped 5 bases from V and 5 bases from J, with 16 bases between. This CDR3 region has 14 residues. The germline gives CDR1 LNHNV, CDR2 YYDKDF (reference sequence). CDR3: CATSEYRGDHEQYF. The CDR3 coding sequence is TGTGCCACCAGCGAGTATAGGGGGGATCACGAGCAGTACTTC.

This clonotype has more than one count but fewer than ten. J is TRBJ2-2 and V is TRBV6-2 or TRBV6-3; 8 bases line up with TRBD1. The CDR3 runs 14 residues. The trim removed 1 base at V and 5 bases at J, leaving 0 bases unmatched. Germline loops: CDR1 MNHEY, CDR2 SVGEGT. CDR3 sequence: CASSYWTGTGELFF. The CDR3 DNA sequence: TGTGCCAGCAGTTACTGGACAGGGACCGGGGAGCTGTTTTTT.

The table lists this clonotype with a few counts. J is TRBJ2-1 and V is TRBV4-3; D gene ambiguous. V was cut by 4 bases and J by 2 bases, with 15 bases left in between. Per the germline V gene, CDR1 is LGHNA and CDR2 is YSLEER. This CDR3 comprises 16 residues. The CDR3: CASSPLRSTAYNEQFF. DNA of the CDR3: TGCGCCAGCAGCCCCTTGAGGAGCACCGCCTACAATGAGCAGTTCTTC.

This clonotype was detected many times. The chain couples TRBV5-1 to TRBJ2-3, with D perhaps TRBD1 (6 bases). This CDR3 comprises 15 residues. Germline V gene data show CDR1 as SGHRS and CDR2 as YFSETQ. V lost 0 bases and J 0 bases, leaving 8 bases between the germline ends. The CDR3 is CASSLVQGSTDTQYF. The CDR3 coding sequence is TGCGCCAGCAGCTTGGTACAGGGAAGCACAGATACGCAGTATTTT.

The gene calls are TRBV20-1 and TRBJ1-1; D possibly corresponds to TRBD1 (6 bases). Trimming cost V 3 bases and J 1 base, with 12 bases left between them. The CDR3 loop spans 14 amino acids. Germline V gene sequence: CDR1 DFQATT, CDR2 SNEGSKA (reference sequence). The CDR3 DNA follows: TGCAGTGCTAGGTTCCCACAGGGGAACACTGAAGCTTTCTTT. Translating it yields CSARFPQGNTEAFF.

At least ten counts were recorded for this clonotype. V usage is TRBV5-1 and J usage is TRBJ2-3; D is possibly TRBD2 (6 bases). The V end was cut by 3 bases, the J end by 4 bases, with 12 bases between. Per germline, CDR1 SGHRS and CDR2 YFSETQ. The CDR3 extends over 14 amino acids. CDR3 loop: CASSSRLDADTQYF. The CDR3 nucleotides read TGCGCCAGCAGCTCCCGACTAGACGCAGATACGCAGTATTTT.

The chain combines TRBV4-1 with TRBJ2-2; tentative D call: TRBD2 (6 bases). V was trimmed by 2 bases and J by 4 bases, leaving 8 bases between them. The germline V gene has CDR1 MGHRA and CDR2 YSYEKL. This CDR3 is built from 14 residues. As DNA, the CDR3 is TGCGCCAGCAGCCAACGGGACTCCACCGGGGAGCTGTTTTTT. As protein: CASSQRDSTGELFF.